The 11 T cell receptor beta chains listed next were all sequenced from one sample in a study of blood T cell repertoires in COVID-19. Sequenced by immunoSEQ multiplex PCR; TCRdb stores in-frame clones only, minus some. The sample includes around 300,000 clones, 75% to 90% seen only once; the top ten take 2% to 3%. The sequenced sample was PBMCs or T cells enriched from blood (not recorded which). The origin of the receptors is a woman between 18 and 30 years old who had recovered from COVID-19.

This chain uses TRBV5-1 with TRBJ2-7, with D perhaps matching TRBD1 (5 bases). The CDR3 is 15 amino acids. The V gene lost 0 bases and the J gene lost 6 bases, with 16 bases spanning the gap. In germline, CDR1 is SGHRS, CDR2 YFSETQ. CDR3 region: CASSLEQGGWSEQYF. The CDR3 DNA reads as TGCGCCAGCAGCTTGGAGCAGGGTGGATGGAGCGAGCAGTACTTC.

V usage is TRBV2 and J usage is TRBJ1-2; 8 nucleotides align to TRBD1. With V trimmed by 6 bases and J by 8 bases, 8 bases remained unmatched. The CDR3 runs 13 residues. Per germline, CDR1 SNHLY and CDR2 FYNNEI. The CDR3 DNA reads TGTGCCAGCAGCGATCAGGGGGCCGAGGGCTACACCTTC. Encoded protein: CASSDQGAEGYTF.

This chain joins TRBV5-6 and TRBJ2-7; 11 nucleotides match TRBD2. After removal of 4 bases from V and 10 bases from J, the junction contained 13 bases not matched to a gene. The CDR3 contains 15 residues. From germline, CDR1 is SGHDT and CDR2 YYEEEE. The CDR3 coding sequence is TGTGCCAGCAGCCCGCAACCGACTAGCGGGGCCCTACAGTACTTC. It specifies CASSPQPTSGALQYF. The complete variable domain, with remaining parts taken from reference TRBV5-6 and TRBJ2-7, reads DAGVTQSPTHLIKTRGQQVTLRCSPKSGHDTVSWYQQALGQGPQFIFQYYEEEERQRGNFPDRFSGHQFPNYSSELNVNALLLGDSALYLCASSPQPTSGALQYFGPGTRLTVT.

Turning to this clone: The sample holds other DNA sequences that translate to the same CDR3. This sequence joins TRBV5-4 and TRBJ2-5, with 7 bases fitting TRBD2. The CDR3 is 14 amino acids. The V gene end was trimmed by 0 bases and the J gene end by 2 bases; junction bases not matched to a gene: 1. Germline V CDR1 and CDR2: SGHNT, YYREEE (reference sequence). CDR3 sequence (DNA): TGTGCCAGCAGCTTGGCGGGGGGACAAGAGACCCAGTACTTC. Protein product: CASSLAGGQETQYF.

The chain is built from TRBV18 and TRBJ1-4; TRBD1 aligns across 7 bases. The CDR3 totals 14 residues. Germline V gene sequence: CDR1 KGHSH, CDR2 LQKENI. Losses at the gene ends were 4 bases for V and 7 bases for J; bases not matched to a gene: 6. The CDR3 DNA sequence: TGTGCCAGCTCACTCGACAGGGCTGCTGAAAAACTGTTTTTT. This codes for CASSLDRAAEKLFF.

This chain links TRBV5-1 with TRBJ1-2; D is possibly TRBD1 (6 bases). The CDR3 length is 13 residues. The V end was cut by 3 bases, the J end by 6 bases, with 12 bases between. Germline V gene data show CDR1 as SGHRS and CDR2 as YFSETQ. As DNA, the CDR3 is TGCGCCAGCAGCTCTAGGCCAGGGGATGGCTACACCTTC. Its translation is CASSSRPGDGYTF.

J is TRBJ2-7 and V is TRBV29-1; 9 bases fit TRBD1. The CDR3 runs 13 residues. The V segment lost 5 bases and the J segment 3 bases; nucleotides outside the gene matches: 5. Germline V lookup: CDR1 SQVTM, CDR2 ANQGSEA. CDR3 residues: CSVWKTGGYEQYF. CDR3 DNA sequence: TGCAGCGTTTGGAAGACAGGGGGCTACGAGCAGTACTTC.

This clone was recorded once. CDR3 nucleotide sequence: TGCGCCAGCAGCCGTTCTACAGAAAGCACTGAAGCTTTCTTT. As protein: CASSRSTESTEAFF. J is TRBJ1-1 and V is TRBV4-1; D ambiguous. Germline V lookup: CDR1 MGHRA, CDR2 YSYEKL. V was pared by 4 bases and J by 4 bases, with 13 bases between. CDR3 length: 14 amino acids.

The CDR3 spells CASSLGDNRAGYTGELFF. The CDR3 DNA reads as TGCGCCAGCAGCTTGGGGGACAACAGGGCAGGGTACACCGGGGAGCTGTTTTTT. The rearrangement joins TRBV5-1 to TRBJ2-2; tentatively, D is TRBD1 (6 bases). V lost 0 bases and J lost 3, with 18 bases in between. The CDR3 sequence is 18 residues long. The V gene's germline CDR1 is SGHRS and CDR2 YFSETQ.

This chain connects TRBV9 to TRBJ2-3; 9 positions agree with TRBD2. CDR1 is SGDLS and CDR2 is YYNGEE in the germline V gene. The V and J ends lost 2 bases and 2 bases, in that order; junction bases with no gene match: 3. This CDR3 is built from 15 residues. The CDR3 spells CASSVSGGITDTQYF. In nucleotides, the CDR3 is TGTGCCAGCAGCGTCAGCGGGGGGATCACAGATACGCAGTATTTT.

The chain links TRBV6-5 to TRBJ2-3; maybe TRBD2 (5 bases). The CDR3 has 15 residues. Germline lookup yields CDR1 MNHEY and CDR2 SVGAGI. Trimming removed 10 bases from V and 0 bases from J, with 17 bases in between. The chain's CDR3 is CATHQRLLSTDTQYF. CDR3 coding DNA: TGTGCCACCCACCAGCGGTTATTGAGCACAGATACGCAGTATTTT.